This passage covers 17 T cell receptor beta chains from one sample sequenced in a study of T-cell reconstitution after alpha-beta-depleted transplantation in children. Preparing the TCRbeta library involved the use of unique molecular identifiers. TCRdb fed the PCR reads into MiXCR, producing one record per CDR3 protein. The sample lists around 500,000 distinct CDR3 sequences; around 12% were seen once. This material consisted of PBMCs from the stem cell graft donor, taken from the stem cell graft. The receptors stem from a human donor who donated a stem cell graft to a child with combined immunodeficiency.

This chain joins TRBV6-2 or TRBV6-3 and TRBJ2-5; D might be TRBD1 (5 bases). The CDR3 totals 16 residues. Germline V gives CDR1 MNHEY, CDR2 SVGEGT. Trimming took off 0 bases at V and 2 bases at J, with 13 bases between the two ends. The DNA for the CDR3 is TGTGCCAGCAGTTACTCGAGATGGGGCTCACAAGAGACCCAGTACTTC. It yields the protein CASSYSRWGSQETQYF.

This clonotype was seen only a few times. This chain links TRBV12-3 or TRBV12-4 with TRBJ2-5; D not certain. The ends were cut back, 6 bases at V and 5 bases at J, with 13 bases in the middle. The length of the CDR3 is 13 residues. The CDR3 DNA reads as TGTGCCAGCAGCCCCCCACCCGGGGAGACCCAGTACTTC. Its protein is CASSPPPGETQYF.

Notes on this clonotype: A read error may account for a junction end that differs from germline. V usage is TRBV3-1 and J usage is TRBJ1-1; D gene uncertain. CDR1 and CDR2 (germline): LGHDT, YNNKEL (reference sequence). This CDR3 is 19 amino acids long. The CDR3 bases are TGTACCAGCAGTTTGCTTTCGGCCTGGCGAAGTACGGCGGACACTGAAGCTTTCTTT. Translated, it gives CTSSLLSAWRSTADTEAFF.

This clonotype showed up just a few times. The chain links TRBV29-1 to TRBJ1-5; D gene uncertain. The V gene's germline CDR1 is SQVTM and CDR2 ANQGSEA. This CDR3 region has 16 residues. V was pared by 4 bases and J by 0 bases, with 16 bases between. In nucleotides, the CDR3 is TGCAGCGTTGTCTTAGGGTCCGGGGATAGCAATCAGCCCCAGCATTTT. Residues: CSVVLGSGDSNQPQHF.

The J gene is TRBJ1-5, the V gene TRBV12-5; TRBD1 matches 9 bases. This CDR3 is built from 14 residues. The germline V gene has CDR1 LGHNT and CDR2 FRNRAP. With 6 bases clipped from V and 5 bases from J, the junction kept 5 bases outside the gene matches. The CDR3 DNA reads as TGTGCTAGTGGCCTGGGACAGGGAGATCAGCCCCAGCATTTT. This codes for CASGLGQGDQPQHF.

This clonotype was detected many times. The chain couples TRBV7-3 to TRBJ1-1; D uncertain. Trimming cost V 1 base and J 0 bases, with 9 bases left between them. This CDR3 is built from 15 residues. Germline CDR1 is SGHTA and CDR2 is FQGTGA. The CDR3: CASSLRALLNTEAFF. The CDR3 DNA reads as TGTGCCAGCAGCTTAAGGGCCCTCTTGAACACTGAAGCTTTCTTT.

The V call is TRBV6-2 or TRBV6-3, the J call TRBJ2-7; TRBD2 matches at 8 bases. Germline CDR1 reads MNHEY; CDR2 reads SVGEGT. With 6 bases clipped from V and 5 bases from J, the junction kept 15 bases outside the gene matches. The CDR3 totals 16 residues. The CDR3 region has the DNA TGTGCCAGCAGGGGAGATAGCCGCCCCGGGAGGGACGAGCAGTACTTC. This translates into CASRGDSRPGRDEQYF.

The CDR3 here is CAWTPGVAEAFF. The CDR3 nucleotides are TGTGCCTGGACTCCAGGGGTTGCTGAAGCTTTCTTT. V usage is TRBV30 and J usage is TRBJ1-1; possibly TRBD1 for D (6 bases). Trimming removed 4 bases from V and 6 bases from J, with 12 bases in between. The CDR3 runs to 12 residues. CDR1 and CDR2 from the germline V gene are GTSNPN and SVGIG (reference sequence).

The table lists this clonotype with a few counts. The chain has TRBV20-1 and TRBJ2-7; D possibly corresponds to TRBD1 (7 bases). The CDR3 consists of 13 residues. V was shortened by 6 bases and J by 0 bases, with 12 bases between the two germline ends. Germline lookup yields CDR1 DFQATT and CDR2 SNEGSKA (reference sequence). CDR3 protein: CSAGGTVSYEQYF. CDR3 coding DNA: TGCAGTGCAGGGGGGACAGTCTCCTACGAGCAGTACTTC.

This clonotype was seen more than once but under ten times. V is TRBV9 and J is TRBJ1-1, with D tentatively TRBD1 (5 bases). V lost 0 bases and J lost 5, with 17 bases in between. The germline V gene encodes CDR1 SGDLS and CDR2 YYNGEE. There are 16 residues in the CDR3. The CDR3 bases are TGTGCCAGCAGCGTAGGTCTTCCTGGGGCTGGGACTGAAGCTTTCTTT. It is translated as CASSVGLPGAGTEAFF.

CDR3 residues: CATGLAGGSNTGELFF. The CDR3 DNA follows: TGTGCCACCGGACTAGCGGGGGGCTCCAACACCGGGGAGCTGTTTTTT. The chain carries TRBV10-3 and TRBJ2-2, with 14 bases identical to TRBD2. The CDR3 consists of 16 residues. The germline gives CDR1 ENHRY, CDR2 SYGVKD. The J segment lost 2 bases and the V segment lost 10 bases, leaving 6 bases of the junction unmatched.

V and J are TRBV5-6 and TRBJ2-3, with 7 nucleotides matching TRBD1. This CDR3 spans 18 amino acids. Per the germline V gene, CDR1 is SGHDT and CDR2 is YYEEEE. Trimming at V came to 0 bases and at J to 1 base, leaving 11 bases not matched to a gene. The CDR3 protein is CASSLEVGHRGGTDTQYF. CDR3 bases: TGTGCCAGCAGCTTGGAAGTCGGTCACAGGGGAGGCACAGATACGCAGTATTTT.

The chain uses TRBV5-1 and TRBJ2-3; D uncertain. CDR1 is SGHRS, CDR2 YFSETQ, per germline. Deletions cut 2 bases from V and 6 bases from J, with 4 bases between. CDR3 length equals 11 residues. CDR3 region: CASSLWDTQYF. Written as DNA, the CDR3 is TGCGCCAGCAGCTTATGGGATACGCAGTATTTT.

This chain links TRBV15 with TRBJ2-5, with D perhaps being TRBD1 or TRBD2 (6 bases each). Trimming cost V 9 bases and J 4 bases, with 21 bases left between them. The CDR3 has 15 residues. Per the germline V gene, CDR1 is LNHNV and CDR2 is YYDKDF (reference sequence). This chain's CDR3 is CATGRGEPGRETQYF. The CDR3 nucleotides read TGTGCCACGGGAAGGGGGGAGCCGGGAAGAGAGACCCAGTACTTC.

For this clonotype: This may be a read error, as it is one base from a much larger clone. This chain's CDR3 is CSSSWGNQPQHF. CDR3 nucleotide sequence: TGTTCCAGCAGTTGGGGCAATCAGCCCCAGCATTTT. The chain is built from TRBV12-3 or TRBV12-4 and TRBJ1-5, with D uncertain. CDR3 length: 12 amino acids.

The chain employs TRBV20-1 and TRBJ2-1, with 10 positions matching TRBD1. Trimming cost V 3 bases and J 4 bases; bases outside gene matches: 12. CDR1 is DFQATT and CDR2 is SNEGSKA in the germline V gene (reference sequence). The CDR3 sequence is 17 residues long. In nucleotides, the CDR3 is TGCAGTGCTAGGAGCCGGCTCCGGGACAGGGGATACAATGAGCAGTTCTTC. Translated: CSARSRLRDRGYNEQFF.

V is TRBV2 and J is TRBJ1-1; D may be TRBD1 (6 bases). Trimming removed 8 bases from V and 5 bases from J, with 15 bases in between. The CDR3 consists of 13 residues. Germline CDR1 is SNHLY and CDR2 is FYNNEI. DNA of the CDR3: TGTGCCAGCCTGGACAGAGGGGGGACTGAAGCTTTCTTT. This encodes CASLDRGGTEAFF.